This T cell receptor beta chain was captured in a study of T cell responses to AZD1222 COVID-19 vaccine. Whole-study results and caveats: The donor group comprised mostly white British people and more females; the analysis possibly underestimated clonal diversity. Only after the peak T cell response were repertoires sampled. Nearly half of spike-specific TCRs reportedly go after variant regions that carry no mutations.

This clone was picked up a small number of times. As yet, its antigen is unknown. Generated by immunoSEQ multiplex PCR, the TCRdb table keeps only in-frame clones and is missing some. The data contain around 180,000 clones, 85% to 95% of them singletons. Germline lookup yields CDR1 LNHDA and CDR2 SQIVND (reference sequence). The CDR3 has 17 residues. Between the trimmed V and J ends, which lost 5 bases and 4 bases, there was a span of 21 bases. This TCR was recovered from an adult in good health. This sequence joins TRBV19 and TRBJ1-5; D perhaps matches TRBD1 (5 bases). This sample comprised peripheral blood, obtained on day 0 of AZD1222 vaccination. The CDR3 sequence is CASSARGAGSRNQPQHF. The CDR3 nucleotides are TGTGCCAGTAGTGCTAGAGGGGCGGGAAGTCGGAATCAGCCCCAGCATTTT.